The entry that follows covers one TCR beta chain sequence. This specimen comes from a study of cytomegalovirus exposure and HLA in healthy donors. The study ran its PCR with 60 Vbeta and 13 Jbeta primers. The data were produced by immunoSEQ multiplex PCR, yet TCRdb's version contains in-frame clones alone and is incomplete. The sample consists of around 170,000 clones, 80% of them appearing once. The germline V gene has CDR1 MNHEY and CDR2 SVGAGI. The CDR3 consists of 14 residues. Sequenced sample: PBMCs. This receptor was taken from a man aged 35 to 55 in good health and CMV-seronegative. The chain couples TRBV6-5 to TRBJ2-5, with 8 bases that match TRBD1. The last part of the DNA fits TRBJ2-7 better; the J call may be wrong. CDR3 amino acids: CASRSGGQWYEQYF. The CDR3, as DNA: TGTGCCAGCAGGTCAGGGGGCCAATGGTACGAGCAGTACTTC.